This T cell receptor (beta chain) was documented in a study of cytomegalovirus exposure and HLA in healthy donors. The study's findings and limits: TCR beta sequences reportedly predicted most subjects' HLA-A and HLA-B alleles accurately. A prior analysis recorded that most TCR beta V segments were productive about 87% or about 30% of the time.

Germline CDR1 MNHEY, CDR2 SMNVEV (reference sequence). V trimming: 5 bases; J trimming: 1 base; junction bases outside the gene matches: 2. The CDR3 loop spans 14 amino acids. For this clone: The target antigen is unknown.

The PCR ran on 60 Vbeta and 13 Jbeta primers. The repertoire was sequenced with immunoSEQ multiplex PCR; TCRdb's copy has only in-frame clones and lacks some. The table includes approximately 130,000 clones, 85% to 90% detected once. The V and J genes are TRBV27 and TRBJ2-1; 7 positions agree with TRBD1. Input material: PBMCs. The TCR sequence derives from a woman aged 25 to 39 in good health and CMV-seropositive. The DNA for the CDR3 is TGTGCCAGCAGTGGGGACAGATCCTACAATGAGCAGTTCTTC. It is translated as CASSGDRSYNEQFF.